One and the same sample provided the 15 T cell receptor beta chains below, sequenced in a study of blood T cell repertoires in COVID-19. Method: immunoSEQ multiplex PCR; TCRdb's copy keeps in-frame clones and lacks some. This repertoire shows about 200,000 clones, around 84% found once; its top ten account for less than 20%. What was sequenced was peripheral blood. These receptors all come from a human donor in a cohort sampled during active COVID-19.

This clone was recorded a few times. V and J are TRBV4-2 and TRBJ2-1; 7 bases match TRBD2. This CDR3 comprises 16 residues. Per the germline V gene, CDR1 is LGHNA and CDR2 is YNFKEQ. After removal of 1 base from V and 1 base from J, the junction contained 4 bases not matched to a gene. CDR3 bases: TGTGCCAGCAGCCAAGGTTTGCGGGGGTCCTACAATGAGCAGTTCTTC. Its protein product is CASSQGLRGSYNEQFF.

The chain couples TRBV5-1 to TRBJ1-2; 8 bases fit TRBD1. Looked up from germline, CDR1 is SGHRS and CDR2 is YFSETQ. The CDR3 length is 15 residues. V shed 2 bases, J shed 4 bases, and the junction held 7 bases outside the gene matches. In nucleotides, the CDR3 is TGCGCCAGCAGCTTTTCGGACAGGGAGATCTATGGCTACACCTTC. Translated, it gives CASSFSDREIYGYTF.

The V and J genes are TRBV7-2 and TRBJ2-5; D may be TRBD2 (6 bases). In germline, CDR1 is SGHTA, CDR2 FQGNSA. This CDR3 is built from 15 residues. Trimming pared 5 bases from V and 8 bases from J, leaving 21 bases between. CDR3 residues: CASSLDLAGSGTQYF. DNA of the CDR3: TGTGCCAGCAGCCTCGACCTGGCGGGTAGCGGAACCCAGTACTTC.

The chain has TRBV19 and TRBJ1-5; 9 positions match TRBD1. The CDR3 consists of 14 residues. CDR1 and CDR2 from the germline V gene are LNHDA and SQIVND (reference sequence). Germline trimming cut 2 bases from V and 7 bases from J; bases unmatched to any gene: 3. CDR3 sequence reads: CASSILDRGQPQHF. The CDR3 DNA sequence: TGTGCCAGTAGTATATTGGACAGGGGACAGCCCCAGCATTTT.

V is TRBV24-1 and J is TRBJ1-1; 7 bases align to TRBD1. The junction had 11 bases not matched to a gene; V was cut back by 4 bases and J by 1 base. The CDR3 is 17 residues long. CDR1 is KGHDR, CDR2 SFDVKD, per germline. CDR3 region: CATSDSRPTGRNTEAFF. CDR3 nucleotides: TGTGCCACCAGTGACTCCCGACCGACAGGGCGGAACACTGAAGCTTTCTTT.

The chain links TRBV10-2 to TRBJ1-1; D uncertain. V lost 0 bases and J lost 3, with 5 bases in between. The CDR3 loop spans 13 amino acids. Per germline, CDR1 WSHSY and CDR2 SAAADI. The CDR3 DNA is TGCGCCAGCAGTGAGTCCGGGGACACTGAAGCTTTCTTT. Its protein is CASSESGDTEAFF.

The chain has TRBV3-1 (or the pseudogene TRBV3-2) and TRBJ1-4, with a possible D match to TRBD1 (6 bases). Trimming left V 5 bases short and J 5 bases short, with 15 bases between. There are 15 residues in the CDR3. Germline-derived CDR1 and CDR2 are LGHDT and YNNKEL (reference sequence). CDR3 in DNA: TGTGCCAGCAGCTCCAGGGACATCAAAAATGAAAAACTGTTTTTT. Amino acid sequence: CASSSRDIKNEKLFF.

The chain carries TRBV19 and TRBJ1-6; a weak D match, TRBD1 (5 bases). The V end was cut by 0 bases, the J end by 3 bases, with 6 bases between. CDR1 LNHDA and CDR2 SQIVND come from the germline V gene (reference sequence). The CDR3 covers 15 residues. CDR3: CASSIEDNYNSPLHF. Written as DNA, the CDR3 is TGTGCCAGTAGTATAGAGGACAACTATAATTCACCCCTCCACTTT.

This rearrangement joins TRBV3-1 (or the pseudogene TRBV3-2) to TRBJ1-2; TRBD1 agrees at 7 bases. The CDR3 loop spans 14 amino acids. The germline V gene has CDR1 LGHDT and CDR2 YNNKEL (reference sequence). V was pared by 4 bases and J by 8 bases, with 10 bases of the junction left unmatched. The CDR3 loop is CASSRVQGEVGYTF. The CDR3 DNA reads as TGTGCCAGCAGCCGGGTTCAGGGGGAAGTGGGCTACACCTTC.

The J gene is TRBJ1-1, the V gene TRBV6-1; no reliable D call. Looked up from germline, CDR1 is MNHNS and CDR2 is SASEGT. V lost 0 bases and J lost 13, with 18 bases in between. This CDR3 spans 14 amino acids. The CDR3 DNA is TGTGCCAGCAGTGAAGCATCGGGGTGGCCTGAATTTTTCTTT. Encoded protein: CASSEASGWPEFFF.

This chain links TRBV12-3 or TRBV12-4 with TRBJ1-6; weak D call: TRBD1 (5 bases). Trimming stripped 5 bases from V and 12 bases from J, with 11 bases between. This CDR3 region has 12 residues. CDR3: CASSVQGLPLHF. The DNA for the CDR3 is TGTGCCAGCAGTGTTCAGGGCTTACCCCTCCACTTT.

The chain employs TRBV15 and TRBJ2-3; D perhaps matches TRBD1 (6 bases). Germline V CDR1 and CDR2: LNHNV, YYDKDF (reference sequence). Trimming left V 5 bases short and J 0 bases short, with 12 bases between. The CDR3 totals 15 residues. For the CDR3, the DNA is TGTGCCACCAGCTTGTCCCAGGGGAGCACAGATACGCAGTATTTT. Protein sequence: CATSLSQGSTDTQYF.

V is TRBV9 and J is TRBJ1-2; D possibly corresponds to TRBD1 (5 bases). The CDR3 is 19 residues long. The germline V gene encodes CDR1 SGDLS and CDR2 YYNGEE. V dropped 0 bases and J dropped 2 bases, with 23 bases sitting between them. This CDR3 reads CASSVVIAVRASPNYGYTF. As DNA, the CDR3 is TGTGCCAGCAGCGTAGTCATTGCAGTCAGGGCTTCCCCGAACTATGGCTACACCTTC.

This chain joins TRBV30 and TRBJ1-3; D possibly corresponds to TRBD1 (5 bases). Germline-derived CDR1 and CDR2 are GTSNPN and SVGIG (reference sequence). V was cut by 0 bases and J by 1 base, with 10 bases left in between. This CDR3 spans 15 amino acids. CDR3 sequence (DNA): TGTGCCTGGAGTGTAAGGACATTTTCTGGAAACACCATATATTTT. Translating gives CAWSVRTFSGNTIYF.

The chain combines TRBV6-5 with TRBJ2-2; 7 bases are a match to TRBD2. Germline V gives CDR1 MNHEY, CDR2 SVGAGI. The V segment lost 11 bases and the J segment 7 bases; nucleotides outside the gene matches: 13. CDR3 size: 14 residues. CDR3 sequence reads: CAGKTSEVLGELFF. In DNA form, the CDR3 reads TGTGCCGGTAAAACTAGCGAAGTACTCGGGGAGCTGTTTTTT.